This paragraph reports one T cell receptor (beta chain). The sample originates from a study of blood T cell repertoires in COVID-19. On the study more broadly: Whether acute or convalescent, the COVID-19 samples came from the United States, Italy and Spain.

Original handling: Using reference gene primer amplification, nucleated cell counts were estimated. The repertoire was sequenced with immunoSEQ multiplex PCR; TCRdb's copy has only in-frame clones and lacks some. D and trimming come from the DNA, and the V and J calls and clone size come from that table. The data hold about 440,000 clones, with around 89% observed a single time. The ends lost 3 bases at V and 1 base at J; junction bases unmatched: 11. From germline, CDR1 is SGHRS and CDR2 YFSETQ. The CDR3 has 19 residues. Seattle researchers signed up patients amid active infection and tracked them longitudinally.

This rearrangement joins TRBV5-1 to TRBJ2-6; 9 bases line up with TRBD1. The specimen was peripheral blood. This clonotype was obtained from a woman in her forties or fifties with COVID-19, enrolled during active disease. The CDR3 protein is CASSSARDRESSGANVLTF. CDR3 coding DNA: TGCGCCAGCAGCTCCGCCAGGGACAGGGAATCTTCTGGGGCCAACGTCCTGACTTTC.